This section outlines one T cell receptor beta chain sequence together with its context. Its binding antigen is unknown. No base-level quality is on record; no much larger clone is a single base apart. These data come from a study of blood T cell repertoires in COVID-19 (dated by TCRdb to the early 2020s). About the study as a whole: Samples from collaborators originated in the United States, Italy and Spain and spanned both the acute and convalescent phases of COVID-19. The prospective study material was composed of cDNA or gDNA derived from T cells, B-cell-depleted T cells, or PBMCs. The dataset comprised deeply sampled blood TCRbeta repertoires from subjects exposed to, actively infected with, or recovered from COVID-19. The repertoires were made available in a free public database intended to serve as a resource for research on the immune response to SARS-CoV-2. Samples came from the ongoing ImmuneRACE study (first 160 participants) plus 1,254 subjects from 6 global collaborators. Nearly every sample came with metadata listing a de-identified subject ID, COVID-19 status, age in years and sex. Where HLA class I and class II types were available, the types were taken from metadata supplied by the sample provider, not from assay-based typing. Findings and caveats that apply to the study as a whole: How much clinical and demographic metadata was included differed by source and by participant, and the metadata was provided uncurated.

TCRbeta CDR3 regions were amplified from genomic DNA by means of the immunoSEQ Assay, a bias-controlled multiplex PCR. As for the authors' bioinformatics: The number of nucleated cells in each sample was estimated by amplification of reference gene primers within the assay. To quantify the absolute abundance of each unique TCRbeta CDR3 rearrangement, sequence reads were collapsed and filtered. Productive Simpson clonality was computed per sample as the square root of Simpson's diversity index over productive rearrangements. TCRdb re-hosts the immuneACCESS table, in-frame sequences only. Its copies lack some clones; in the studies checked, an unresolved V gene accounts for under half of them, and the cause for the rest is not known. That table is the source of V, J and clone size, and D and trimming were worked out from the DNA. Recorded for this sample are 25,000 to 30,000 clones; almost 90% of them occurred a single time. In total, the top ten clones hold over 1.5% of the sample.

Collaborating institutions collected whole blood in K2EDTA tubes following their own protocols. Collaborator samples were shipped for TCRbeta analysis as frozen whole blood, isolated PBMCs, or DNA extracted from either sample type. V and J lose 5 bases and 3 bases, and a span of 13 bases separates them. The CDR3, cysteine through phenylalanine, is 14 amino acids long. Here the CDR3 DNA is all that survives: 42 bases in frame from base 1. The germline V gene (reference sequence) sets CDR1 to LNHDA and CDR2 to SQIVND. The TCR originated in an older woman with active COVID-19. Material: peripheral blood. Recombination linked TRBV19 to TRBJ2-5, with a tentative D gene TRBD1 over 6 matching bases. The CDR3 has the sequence CASSPWGPEETQYF. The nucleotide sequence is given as TGTGCCAGTAGTCCCTGGGGGCCCGAAGAGACCCAGTACTTC.